One T cell receptor beta chain is described in this entry. Antigen specificity is unknown. Clones were sequenced by immunoSEQ multiplex PCR, and TCRdb holds only the in-frame ones, with some missing. Among roughly 120,000 clones, about 85% were seen once, and the ten largest hold roughly 6.2%. The data were obtained in a study of T cell responses to AZD1222 COVID-19 vaccine. Study-wide background: Pooling covered second doses at about 4 or about 12 weeks. Whole-study findings and limits: The study found vaccine-associated CD4 TCRs spanning spike, dominant at 160-218 and 743-854. A rise in Spike-specific TCR breadth and depth followed two AZD1222 doses. Just a handful of AZD1222 recipients tested seropositive at baseline.

Sequencing was performed on peripheral blood, taken on day 0 of AZD1222 vaccination. This TCR was recovered from an adult in good health.

CDR3 protein: CASSPRGDRGLYEQYF. CDR3 sequence (DNA): TGCGCCAGCAGCCCCAGGGGGGACAGGGGGCTCTACGAGCAGTACTTC. The rearrangement joins TRBV5-1 to TRBJ2-7, with 12 positions matching TRBD1. This CDR3 has 16 amino acids. The trim removed 4 bases at V and 3 bases at J, leaving 8 bases unmatched. Germline CDR1 reads SGHRS; CDR2 reads YFSETQ.